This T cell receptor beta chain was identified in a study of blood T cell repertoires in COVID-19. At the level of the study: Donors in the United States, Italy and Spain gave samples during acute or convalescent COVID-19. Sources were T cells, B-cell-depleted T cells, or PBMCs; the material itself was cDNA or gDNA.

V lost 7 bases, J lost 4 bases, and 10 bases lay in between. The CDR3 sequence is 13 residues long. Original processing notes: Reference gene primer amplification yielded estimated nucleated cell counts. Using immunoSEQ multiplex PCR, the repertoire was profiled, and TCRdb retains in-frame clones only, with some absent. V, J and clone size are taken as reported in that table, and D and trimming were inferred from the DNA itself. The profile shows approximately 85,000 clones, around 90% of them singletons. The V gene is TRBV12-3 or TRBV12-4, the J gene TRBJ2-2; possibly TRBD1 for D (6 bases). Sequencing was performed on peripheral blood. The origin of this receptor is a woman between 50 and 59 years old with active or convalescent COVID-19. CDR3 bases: TGTGCCAGCAACCTACAGGGCACCGGGGAGCTGTTTTTT. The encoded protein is CASNLQGTGELFF.